Following are 25 T cell receptor beta chains from one sample sequenced in a study of monozygotic twins with inflammatory bowel disease. Using the 5' RACE reads, TCRdb records one entry per CDR3 protein without DNA. The listing contains about 160,000 distinct CDR3 sequences. The specimen sequenced was blood. Every receptor here comes from a human donor with ulcerative colitis or Crohn's disease, or a healthy co-twin of an affected twin (not recorded which).

The chain is built from TRBV2 and TRBJ1-2; TCRdb picks TRBD1, but there is no DNA to check that call. The CDR3 loop spans 16 amino acids. From germline, CDR1 is SNHLY and CDR2 FYNNEI. The CDR3 here is CASSEVTGRVSYGYTF. The full variable domain, in which reference TRBV2 and TRBJ1-2 provide the parts outside the CDR3, is EPEVTQTPSHQVTQMGQEVILRCVPISNHLYFYWYRQILGQKVEFLVSFYNNEISEKSEIFDDQFSVERPDGSNFTLKIRSTKLEDSAMYFCASSEVTGRVSYGYTFGSGTRLTVV.

This sequence joins TRBV20-1 and TRBJ1-5. The CDR3 is 15 residues long. Germline V gene lookup returns CDR1 DFQATT and CDR2 SNEGSKA (reference sequence). The chain's CDR3 is CSARVAAGYNQPPHF.

This sequence joins TRBV7-2 and TRBJ2-7. Germline CDR1 reads SGHTA; CDR2 reads FQGNSA. This CDR3 spans 15 amino acids. This chain's CDR3 is CASSLLLPQFGEQYF.

Here the CDR3 reads CASSQDTPSTFRETQYF. This chain connects TRBV3-1 to TRBJ2-5; as DNA is missing, the TRBD1 call by TCRdb cannot be tested. CDR1 is LGHDT, CDR2 YNNKEL, per germline (reference sequence). The CDR3 spans 17 residues.

This chain links TRBV4-2 with TRBJ2-1; without DNA, the TCRdb call of TRBD1 cannot be checked. Germline V gene data show CDR1 as LGHNA and CDR2 as YNFKEQ. This CDR3 is 16 amino acids long. CDR3 region: CASSQEEGIPYNEQFF.

CDR3 residues: CASSLDGGNTEAFF. This chain connects TRBV5-1 to TRBJ1-1. The CDR3 has 14 amino acids. From germline, CDR1 is SGHRS and CDR2 YFSETQ.

The CDR3 sequence is CASSPDSGRYNEQFF. The chain has TRBV12-3 or TRBV12-4 and TRBJ2-1; TCRdb lists TRBD2, though no DNA is available to test this call. The CDR3 has 15 residues.

This rearrangement joins TRBV6-4 to TRBJ2-7; TCRdb returns TRBD2, unconfirmable since there is no DNA. The CDR3 is 14 amino acids. Germline CDR1 and CDR2: MRHNA and SNTAGT. The CDR3 reads CASSEGRTSGKQYF.

The V and J genes are TRBV25-1 and TRBJ1-6. Germline CDR1 MGHDK, CDR2 SYGVNS. The CDR3 is 16 residues long. This CDR3 reads CASSDKVRSYNSPLHF.

The CDR3 loop is CASSSVSGRDTGDLFF. V is TRBV7-6 and J is TRBJ2-2; TCRdb's D call, TRBD2, is unchecked because there is no DNA. Germline CDR1 SGHVS, CDR2 FNYEAQ. The CDR3 runs 16 residues.

The chain employs TRBV18 and TRBJ2-7; TCRdb gives TRBD1 as the D gene, but with no DNA this cannot be confirmed. Germline CDR1 KGHSH, CDR2 LQKENI. The CDR3 runs to 15 residues. The CDR3 reads CASSRTGESSYEQYF.

The genes are TRBV5-4 and TRBJ2-5; TCRdb's assignment of TRBD2 cannot be checked, as there is no DNA. The CDR3 runs to 17 residues. Germline V gene data show CDR1 as SGHNT and CDR2 as YYREEE (reference sequence). This CDR3 is CASRKGLAGGPQETQYF.

The rearrangement uses TRBV5-6 and TRBJ2-1; checking the TCRdb D call of TRBD1 is not possible without DNA. CDR1 is SGHDT, CDR2 YYEEEE, per germline. The CDR3 contains 12 residues. The CDR3 sequence is CASSVLGAEQFF.

This chain links TRBV15 with TRBJ2-1; TCRdb lists TRBD2, though no DNA is available to test this call. CDR3 length: 18 amino acids. CDR1 and CDR2 (germline): LNHNV, YYDKDF (reference sequence). The CDR3 is CATSRDLLGGGADFEQFF.

Here the CDR3 reads CAGVRAEGEILFF. The genes are TRBV7-9 and TRBJ1-4. Germline CDR1 is SEHNR and CDR2 is FQNEAQ (reference sequence). The CDR3 extends over 13 amino acids.

The rearrangement uses TRBV5-1 and TRBJ2-1; absent DNA, TCRdb's TRBD2 call cannot be checked. The V gene's germline CDR1 is SGHRS and CDR2 YFSETQ. The CDR3 has 14 residues. CDR3 sequence reads: CASSLAGPNNEQFF.

The chain links TRBV5-4 to TRBJ1-3. The CDR3 spans 13 residues. CDR1 is SGHNT and CDR2 is YYREEE in the germline V gene (reference sequence). CDR3 protein: CASKRISGNTIYF. The full variable domain, rest sourced from reference TRBV5-4 and TRBJ1-3, is ETGVTQSPTHLIKTRGQQVTLRCSSQSGHNTVSWYQQALGQGPQFIFQYYREEENGRGNFPPRFSGLQFPNYSSELNVNALELDDSALYLCASKRISGNTIYFGEGSWLTVV.

The chain employs TRBV7-2 and TRBJ2-3; TCRdb proposes TRBD1, but this gene call is untestable without DNA. Germline CDR1 SGHTA, CDR2 FQGNSA. The CDR3 is 14 amino acids. The CDR3 reads CASSLKVSQGTQYF.

The chain couples TRBV7-3 to TRBJ2-1; TCRdb picks TRBD2, but there is no DNA to check that call. Per germline, CDR1 SGHTA and CDR2 FQGTGA. The CDR3 is 17 residues long. The CDR3 loop is CASSSGLAGGPGNEQFF.

The V call is TRBV6-5, the J call TRBJ2-3; TCRdb lists TRBD1, though no DNA is available to test this call. CDR1 MNHEY and CDR2 SVGAGI come from the germline V gene. This CDR3 spans 16 amino acids. The CDR3 loop is CASSYSPGQGADTQYF.

The chain combines TRBV20-1 with TRBJ2-1; TCRdb's assignment of TRBD2 cannot be checked, as there is no DNA. Per germline, CDR1 DFQATT and CDR2 SNEGSKA (reference sequence). This CDR3 is 16 amino acids long. The chain's CDR3 is CSALRVLRRELDEQFF.

The rearrangement uses TRBV29-1 and TRBJ2-2; lacking DNA, the TRBD1 call made by TCRdb goes unchecked. The CDR3 is 16 amino acids. Germline CDR1 and CDR2: SQVTM and ANQGSEA. CDR3 residues: CSVAPGWGMNTGELFF.

V gene TRBV6-6 combines with J gene TRBJ2-5; TCRdb's D call, TRBD1, is unchecked because there is no DNA. The V gene's germline CDR1 is MNHNY and CDR2 SVGAGI (reference sequence). The CDR3 consists of 14 residues. The CDR3 here is CASSYGGAQETQYF.

The CDR3 loop reads CATSRSTKNIQYF. The genes are TRBV15 and TRBJ2-4. The length of the CDR3 is 13 residues. Germline assignment: CDR1 LNHNV and CDR2 YYDKDF (reference sequence).

The chain employs TRBV12-3 or TRBV12-4 and TRBJ2-6; TCRdb designates TRBD1, a call that cannot be tested without DNA. CDR3 length: 18 residues. The CDR3 sequence: CASSSPTDQSSGANVLTF.